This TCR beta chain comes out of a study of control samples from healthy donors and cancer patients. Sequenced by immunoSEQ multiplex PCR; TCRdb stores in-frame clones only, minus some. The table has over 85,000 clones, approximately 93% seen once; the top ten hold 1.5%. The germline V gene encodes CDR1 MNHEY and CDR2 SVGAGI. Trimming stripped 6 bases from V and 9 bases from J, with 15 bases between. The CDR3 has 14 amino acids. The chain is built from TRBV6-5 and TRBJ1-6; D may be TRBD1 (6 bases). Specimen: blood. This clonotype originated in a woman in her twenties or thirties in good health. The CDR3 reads CASSKNREASPLHF. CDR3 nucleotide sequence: TGTGCCAGCAGCAAAAACAGGGAGGCTTCACCCCTCCACTTT.